Sequencing of this T cell receptor beta chain was carried out in a study of CD8 T cells in ankylosing spondylitis. Study results and caveats: CD8+ cells made up the disease-linked clones, which were relatively rare in peripheral blood. The authors reported significant enrichment of disease-linked clones in matched ankylosing spondylitis synovial fluid. Earlier reports found some motif variants in synovial fluid and blood in reactive arthritis. A TCR beta motif of 7 to 9 highly homologous variants seemed to mark ankylosing spondylitis blood.

This CDR3 spans 14 amino acids. Trimming took off 6 bases at V and 7 bases at J, with 15 bases between the two ends. Germline V lookup: CDR1 MNHNS, CDR2 SASEGT. From the 5' RACE reads, TCRdb called clonotypes with MiXCR, one entry per CDR3 protein. The top ten hold 8% to 9.5% of the sample, which has more than 300,000 distinct CDR3 sequences, 9.5% to 13% seen once. As regards this clonotype: The antigen is undetermined.

The material sequenced was blood, either unsorted or a sorted T cell fraction (not recorded which). The TCR comes from a female donor with ankylosing spondylitis or in good health (not recorded which). The chain combines TRBV6-1 with TRBJ2-2; perhaps TRBD1 as D (6 bases). CDR3 amino acids: CASSSGVVSGELFF. The CDR3 coding sequence is TGTGCCAGCAGCTCAGGGGTTGTAAGCGGGGAGCTGTTTTTT.